This T cell receptor beta chain was sequenced in a study of OX40 agonist ivuxolimab in advanced cancers. Study as a whole: The group had a mean age of about 60 years, ranged from about 20 to 85, and was 80% to 90% male.

On cycle 4 day 1 and cycle 7 day 1, as well as at baseline, blood was sampled. Notes on the study in general: Some patients who did not respond also had low normalized T-cell clonal expansion. In CD8+ T cells, expanded clones were on average more numerous than in CD4+.

CDR1 is SGHRS and CDR2 is YFSETQ in the germline V gene. This CDR3 spans 17 amino acids. V lost 3 bases, J lost 5 bases, and 14 bases stayed unmatched. Generated by immunoSEQ multiplex PCR, the TCRdb table keeps only in-frame clones and is missing some. The sample gives about 82,000 clones, 88% of which show up once; 0.75% to 0.95% is in the top ten. As concerns this clone: Its antigen is undetermined.

The chain uses TRBV5-1 and TRBJ2-5; TRBD2 agrees at 9 bases. Sample: CD4+ or CD8+ T cells sorted from blood, taken in a trial of the OX40 agonist ivuxolimab. The receptor comes from an adult with an advanced solid tumor such as melanoma, head and neck, liver or kidney cancer. CDR3 sequence reads: CASSSTILAGMGETQYF. The CDR3 DNA follows: TGCGCCAGCAGCTCGACAATCCTAGCGGGAATGGGGGAGACCCAGTACTTC.